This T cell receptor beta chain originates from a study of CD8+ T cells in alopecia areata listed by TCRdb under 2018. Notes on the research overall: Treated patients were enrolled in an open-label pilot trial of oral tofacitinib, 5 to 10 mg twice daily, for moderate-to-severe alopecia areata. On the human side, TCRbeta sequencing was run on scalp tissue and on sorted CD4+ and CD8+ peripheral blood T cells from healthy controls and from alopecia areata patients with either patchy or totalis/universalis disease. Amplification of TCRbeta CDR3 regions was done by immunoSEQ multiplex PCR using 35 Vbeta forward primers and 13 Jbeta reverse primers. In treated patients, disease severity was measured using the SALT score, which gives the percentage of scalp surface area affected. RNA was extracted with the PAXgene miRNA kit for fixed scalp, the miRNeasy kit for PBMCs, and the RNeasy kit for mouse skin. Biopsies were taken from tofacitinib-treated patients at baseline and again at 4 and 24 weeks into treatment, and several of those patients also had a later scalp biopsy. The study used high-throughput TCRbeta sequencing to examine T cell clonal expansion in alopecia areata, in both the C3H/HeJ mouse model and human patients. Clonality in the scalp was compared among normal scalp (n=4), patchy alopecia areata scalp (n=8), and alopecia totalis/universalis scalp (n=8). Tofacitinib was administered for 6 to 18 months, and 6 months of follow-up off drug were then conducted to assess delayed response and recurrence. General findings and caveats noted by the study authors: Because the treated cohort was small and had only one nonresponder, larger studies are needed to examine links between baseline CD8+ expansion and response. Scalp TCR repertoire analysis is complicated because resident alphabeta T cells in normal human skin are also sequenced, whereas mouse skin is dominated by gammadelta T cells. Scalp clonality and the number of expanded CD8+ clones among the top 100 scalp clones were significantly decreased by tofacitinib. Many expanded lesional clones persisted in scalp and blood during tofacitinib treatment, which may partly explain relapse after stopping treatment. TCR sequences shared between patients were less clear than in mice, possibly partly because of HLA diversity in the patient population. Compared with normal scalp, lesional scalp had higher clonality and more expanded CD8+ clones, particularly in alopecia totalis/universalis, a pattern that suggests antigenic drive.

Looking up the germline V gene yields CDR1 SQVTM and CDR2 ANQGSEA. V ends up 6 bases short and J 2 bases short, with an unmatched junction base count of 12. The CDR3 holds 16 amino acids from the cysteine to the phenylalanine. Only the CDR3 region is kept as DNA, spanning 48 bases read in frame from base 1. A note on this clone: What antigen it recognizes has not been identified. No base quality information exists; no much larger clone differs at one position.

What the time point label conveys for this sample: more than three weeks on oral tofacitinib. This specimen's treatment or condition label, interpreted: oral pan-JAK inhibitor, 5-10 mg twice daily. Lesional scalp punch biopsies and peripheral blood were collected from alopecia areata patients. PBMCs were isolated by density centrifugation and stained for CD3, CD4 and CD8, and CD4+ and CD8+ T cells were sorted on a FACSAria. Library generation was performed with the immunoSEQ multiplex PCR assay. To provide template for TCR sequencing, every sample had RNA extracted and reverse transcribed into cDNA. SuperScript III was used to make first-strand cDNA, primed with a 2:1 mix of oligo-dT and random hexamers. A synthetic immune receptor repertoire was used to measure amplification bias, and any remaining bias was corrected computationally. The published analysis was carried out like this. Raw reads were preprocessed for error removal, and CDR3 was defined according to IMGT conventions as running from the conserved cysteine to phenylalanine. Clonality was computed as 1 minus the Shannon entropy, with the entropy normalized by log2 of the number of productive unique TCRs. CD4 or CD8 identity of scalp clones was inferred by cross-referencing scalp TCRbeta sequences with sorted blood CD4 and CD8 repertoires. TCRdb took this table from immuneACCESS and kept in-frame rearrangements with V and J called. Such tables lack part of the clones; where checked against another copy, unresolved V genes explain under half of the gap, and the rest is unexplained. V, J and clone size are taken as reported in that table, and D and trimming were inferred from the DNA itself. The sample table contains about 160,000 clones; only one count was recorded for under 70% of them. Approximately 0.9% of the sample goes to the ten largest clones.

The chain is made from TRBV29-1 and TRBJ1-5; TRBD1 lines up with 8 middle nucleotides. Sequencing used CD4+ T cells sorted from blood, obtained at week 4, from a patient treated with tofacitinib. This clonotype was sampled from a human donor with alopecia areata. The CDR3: CSVPDKDRGGNQPQHF. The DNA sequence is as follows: TGCAGCGTCCCAGATAAAGACAGGGGAGGCAATCAGCCCCAGCATTTT.